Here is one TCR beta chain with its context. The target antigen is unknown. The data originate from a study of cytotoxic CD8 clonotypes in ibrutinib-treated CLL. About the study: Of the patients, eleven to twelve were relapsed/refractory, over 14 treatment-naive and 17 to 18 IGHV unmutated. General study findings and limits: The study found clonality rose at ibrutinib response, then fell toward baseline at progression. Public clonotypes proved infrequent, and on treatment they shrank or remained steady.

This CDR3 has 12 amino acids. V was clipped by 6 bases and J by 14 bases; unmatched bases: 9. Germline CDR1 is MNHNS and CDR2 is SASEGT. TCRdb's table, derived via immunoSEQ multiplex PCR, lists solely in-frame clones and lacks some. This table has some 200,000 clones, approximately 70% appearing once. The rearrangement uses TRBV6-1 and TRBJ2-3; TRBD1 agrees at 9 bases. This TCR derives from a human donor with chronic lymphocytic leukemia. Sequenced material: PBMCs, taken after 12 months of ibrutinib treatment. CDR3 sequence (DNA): TGTGCCAGCAGACCGGGACAGGGTATAAGGTATTTT. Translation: CASRPGQGIRYF.